This TCR beta chain was identified in a study of T cell responses to AZD1222 COVID-19 vaccine. TCRdb's table, derived via immunoSEQ multiplex PCR, lists solely in-frame clones and lacks some. The sample includes under 200,000 clones, 92% of them seen just once. This CDR3 spans 11 amino acids. V was trimmed by 6 bases and J by 13 bases, leaving 10 bases between them. Germline CDR1 is MDHEN and CDR2 is SYDVKM. The rearrangement uses TRBV28 and TRBJ1-6, with D perhaps matching TRBD1 (5 bases). The TCR comes from an adult who received the AZD1222 COVID-19 vaccine. This sample comprised peripheral blood, obtained 28 days after the second AZD1222 dose. In DNA, the CDR3 is TGTGCCAGCAGGGGAGCAGGGCCCCTCCACTTT. Protein: CASRGAGPLHF.